The clone carrying this T cell receptor beta chain was counted only a few times. Its target is unknown. Drawn from each donor were 8.5 to 10 milliliters of peripheral blood. The CDR3 runs 15 residues. Germline loops: CDR1 SEHNR, CDR2 FQNEAQ (reference sequence). Deletions cut 5 bases from V and 0 bases from J, with 11 bases between. Sample-barcoded 5' priming and a J-beta primer mix drove a second PCR of 7 to 11 cycles. One entry per CDR3 protein results from TCRdb running MiXCR on the 5' RACE reads. Here the sample spans about 670,000 distinct CDR3 sequences, around two fifths being singletons. This specimen comes from a study of blood T cells in healthy people across ages. Points from the study as a whole: Older age went with lower TCR beta diversity per million T cells, in a roughly linear way.

The receptor's source is a man older than 75 in good health. The chain uses TRBV7-9 and TRBJ2-1; the D is unclear. What was sequenced was blood. CDR3 sequence (DNA): TGTGCCAGCAGCCCGAAGGGAATCTCCTACAATGAGCAGTTCTTC. This translates into CASSPKGISYNEQFF. The whole variable domain, filled in from reference TRBV7-9 and TRBJ2-1, reads DTGVSQNPRHKITKRGQNVTFRCDPISEHNRLYWYRQTLGQGPEFLTYFQNEAQLEKSRLLSDRFSAERPKGSFSTLEIQRTEQGDSAMYLCASSPKGISYNEQFFGPGTRLTVL.